This TCR beta chain was profiled in a study of blood T cells in healthy people across ages. Study overall: About one barcoded TCR beta cDNA was captured per two T cells. Study results and limitations: Across the age range, TCR beta diversity per million T cells fell in a roughly linear way.

The second PCR ran roughly 6 to 11 cycles with a sample-barcoded 5' primer and J-beta primers. Each cDNA molecule was tagged by a template-switch adaptor with 12 random nucleotides. TCRdb reanalysed the 5' RACE reads using MiXCR and keeps one entry per CDR3 protein. There are 1.5 million or so distinct CDR3 sequences in the sample; roughly 40% occur only once, and roughly 7.9% lies in the top ten. This clonotype was detected only a few times. What it binds is not known. Trimming shortened V by 2 bases and J by 0 bases, and 11 bases separated the two germline ends. The CDR3 is 15 residues long. Germline CDR1 is MGHRA and CDR2 is YSYEKL.

The material sequenced was blood. The chain recombines TRBV4-1 with TRBJ2-7, with D possibly TRBD2 on 5 matching bases. The TCR was taken from a young woman in good health. CDR3 sequence reads: CASSQTRTDSYEQYF. The CDR3 bases are TGCGCCAGCAGCCAAACTCGGACTGACTCCTACGAGCAGTACTTC.